These 19 T cell receptor beta chains came from one sample sequenced in a study of blood T cell repertoires in COVID-19. TCRdb's table, derived via immunoSEQ multiplex PCR, lists solely in-frame clones and lacks some. This table holds approximately 70,000 clones, 65% to 85% found once. Sequencing was done on a sample of peripheral blood. Source of these receptors: a woman in her forties or fifties with acute or convalescent COVID-19.

The chain combines TRBV20-1 with TRBJ2-1; 12 bases are shared with TRBD2. The CDR3 is 18 residues long. The germline V gene has CDR1 DFQATT and CDR2 SNEGSKA (reference sequence). With V trimmed by 3 bases and J by 3 bases, 12 bases remained unmatched. This chain's CDR3 is CSASTGLAGGLSYNEQFF. CDR3 DNA: TGCAGTGCTAGTACCGGTCTAGCGGGAGGGCTCAGCTACAATGAGCAGTTCTTC.

This chain links TRBV7-6 with TRBJ1-4; weak D call: TRBD1 (5 bases). CDR1 and CDR2 from the germline V gene are SGHVS and FNYEAQ. This CDR3 comprises 11 residues. Trimming cost V 6 bases and J 11 bases, with 10 bases left between them. CDR3 in amino acids: CASSSGPKLFF. The CDR3 nucleotides read TGTGCCAGCAGTTCAGGGCCCAAACTGTTTTTT.

This clone was observed once. V is TRBV6-5 and J is TRBJ2-7, with D possibly matching TRBD1 (6 bases). From germline, CDR1 is MNHEY and CDR2 SVGAGI. The CDR3 runs to 15 residues. Trimming cost V 2 bases and J 4 bases, with 15 bases left between them. DNA for the CDR3: TGTGCCAGCAGTTACCACGATAACAGGGCGTACGAGCAGTACTTC. It encodes CASSYHDNRAYEQYF.

The chain employs TRBV28 and TRBJ2-5; D is possibly TRBD1 (6 bases). V was pared by 6 bases and J by 1 base, with 9 bases between. The CDR3 length is 13 residues. In germline, CDR1 is MDHEN, CDR2 SYDVKM. CDR3 loop: CASREQGQETQYF. CDR3 DNA: TGTGCCAGCAGAGAACAGGGCCAAGAGACCCAGTACTTC.

This rearrangement joins TRBV7-2 to TRBJ2-2, with unresolved D. The CDR3 has 14 amino acids. Germline CDR1 SGHTA, CDR2 FQGNSA. With 4 bases removed from V and 0 bases from J, the gap between germline ends came to 6 bases. DNA of the CDR3: TGTGCCAGCAGCTCTAACGCGAACACCGGGGAGCTGTTTTTT. Protein product: CASSSNANTGELFF.

The chain has TRBV30 and TRBJ1-1, with 7 bases lining up with TRBD1. V gave up 5 bases and J gave up 1 base; unmatched junction bases: 13. The CDR3 loop spans 16 amino acids. The germline V gene encodes CDR1 GTSNPN and CDR2 SVGIG (reference sequence). CDR3 bases: TGTGCCTGGGGCTCTCCGGAGGGGACAGCGAACACTGAAGCTTTCTTT. This sequence encodes CAWGSPEGTANTEAFF.

The chain's CDR3 is CASSIGQGKTLSNQPQHF. CDR3 in DNA: TGTGCCAGTAGTATTGGGCAGGGGAAAACACTTAGCAATCAGCCCCAGCATTTT. V and J are TRBV19 and TRBJ1-5; tentatively, D is TRBD1 (6 bases). This CDR3 comprises 18 residues. Germline lookup yields CDR1 LNHDA and CDR2 SQIVND (reference sequence). V was trimmed by 3 bases and J by 0 bases, leaving 18 bases between them.

A note on this clone: Possible read error: a much larger clone is one base away. Other DNA sequences of this sample code for an identical CDR3. The chain has TRBV10-3 and TRBJ1-1, with D unclear. Germline lookup yields CDR1 ENHRY and CDR2 SYGVKD. The CDR3 totals 12 residues. V lost 4 bases to trimming and J lost 2 bases, with 5 bases between them. CDR3 region: CAISGGNTEAFF. DNA for the CDR3: TGTGCCATCAGTGGCGGAAACACTGAAGCTTTCTTT.

The chain is built from TRBV11-2 and TRBJ2-3, with D hard to call. The V gene lost 1 base and the J gene lost 4 bases, with 12 bases spanning the gap. The CDR3 is 15 amino acids. CDR1 SGHAT and CDR2 FQNNGV come from the germline V gene. CDR3 region: CASSLASSSADTQYF. In nucleotides, the CDR3 is TGTGCCAGCAGCTTAGCTAGTTCTTCGGCAGATACGCAGTATTTT.

V gene TRBV9 combines with J gene TRBJ1-4; D unclear. The CDR3 loop spans 15 amino acids. Per the germline V gene, CDR1 is SGDLS and CDR2 is YYNGEE. The germline V and J ends were trimmed by 0 bases and 5 bases, with 11 bases remaining between them. The CDR3 here is CASSVAAGLNEKLFF. The CDR3 DNA is TGTGCCAGCAGCGTAGCGGCAGGACTGAATGAAAAACTGTTTTTT.

This clone was found once. The gene calls are TRBV11-3 and TRBJ2-1; 8 bases are shared with TRBD2. The trim removed 1 base at V and 10 bases at J, leaving 0 bases unmatched. The CDR3 has 12 amino acids. The germline V gene encodes CDR1 SGHNT and CDR2 YENEEA. The CDR3 DNA sequence: TGTGCCAGCAGCTTAGCTAGCGGGGAGCAGTTCTTC. Translation: CASSLASGEQFF.

This clone was observed a few times. The same CDR3 is also encoded by other DNA sequences in this sample. The gene calls are TRBV5-6 and TRBJ2-3, with TRBD1 identical over 7 bases. Germline loops: CDR1 SGHDT, CDR2 YYEEEE. This CDR3 contains 16 residues. The V and J ends lost 4 bases and 2 bases, in that order; junction bases with no gene match: 10. The CDR3 sequence: CASSDSRDRSTDTQYF. CDR3 sequence (DNA): TGTGCCAGCAGCGACTCCCGGGACAGATCCACAGATACGCAGTATTTT.

The chain recombines TRBV12-5 with TRBJ2-3; the match to TRBD1 covers 10 bases. Unmatched junction bases numbered 4, after V lost 1 base and J lost 3 bases. Germline CDR1 and CDR2: LGHNT and FRNRAP. This CDR3 is built from 16 residues. CDR3 sequence reads: CASGLAPGQGTDTQYF. The CDR3 DNA reads as TGTGCTAGTGGTTTGGCGCCGGGACAGGGGACAGATACGCAGTATTTT.

J is TRBJ1-3 and V is TRBV4-2; 9 nucleotides agree with TRBD1. The CDR3 contains 16 residues. The V segment lost 0 bases and the J segment 2 bases; nucleotides outside the gene matches: 2. Germline values: CDR1 LGHNA, CDR2 YNFKEQ. The CDR3: CASSQDRQGAGNTIYF. The CDR3 region has the DNA TGTGCCAGCAGCCAAGATCGACAGGGGGCTGGAAACACCATATATTTT.

The V and J genes are TRBV6-6 and TRBJ1-4; D possibly corresponds to TRBD1 (6 bases). CDR3 length: 16 residues. V was trimmed by 6 bases and J by 0 bases, leaving 14 bases between them. The germline gives CDR1 MNHNY, CDR2 SVGAGI (reference sequence). The CDR3 nucleotides are TGTGCCAGCAGCGGGGACACACCCGCAACTAATGAAAAACTGTTTTTT. Protein product: CASSGDTPATNEKLFF.

This sequence joins TRBV18 and TRBJ2-6; possibly TRBD2 for D (6 bases). Germline values: CDR1 KGHSH, CDR2 LQKENI. This CDR3 region has 15 residues. Trimming removed 3 bases at V and 2 bases at J, with 8 bases between. CDR3 sequence (DNA): TGTGCCAGCTCACCCAGGGAGGCTGGGGCCAACGTCCTGACTTTC. It yields the protein CASSPREAGANVLTF.

This chain joins TRBV7-8 and TRBJ1-1; a weak D match, TRBD1 (6 bases). CDR1 is SGHVS and CDR2 is FQNEAQ in the germline V gene. V was cut by 0 bases and J by 3 bases, with 11 bases left in between. The CDR3 length is 15 residues. The CDR3 DNA reads TGTGCCAGCAGCTTAGCAAACTCAGGGGACACTGAAGCTTTCTTT. Its protein is CASSLANSGDTEAFF. The full variable domain, its missing parts supplied by reference TRBV7-8 and TRBJ1-1, is GAGVSQSPRYKVAKRGQDVALRCDPISGHVSLFWYQQALGQGPEFLTYFQNEAQLDKSGLPSDRFFAERPEGSVSTLKIQRTQQEDSAVYLCASSLANSGDTEAFFGQGTRLTVV.

This rearrangement joins TRBV4-1 to TRBJ2-7, with 9 nucleotides matching TRBD2. The CDR3 is 18 amino acids. Germline assignment: CDR1 MGHRA and CDR2 YSYEKL. V dropped 1 base and J dropped 4; count of bases not matched to a gene: 14. CDR3 protein: CASSQVAHLAGGLYEQYF. The CDR3 nucleotides read TGCGCCAGCAGCCAAGTGGCCCACCTGGCGGGGGGGCTATACGAGCAGTACTTC.

This clone was seen just once. V gene TRBV19 combines with J gene TRBJ2-3; TRBD2 is a possible D gene (5 bases). With 10 bases removed from V and 4 bases from J, the gap between germline ends came to 24 bases. Germline V gene sequence: CDR1 LNHDA, CDR2 SQIVND (reference sequence). CDR3 size: 16 residues. CDR3 in DNA: TGTGCCACCAGCCGGGATGTTTTCTCGTTCCCAGATACGCAGTATTTT. It codes for CATSRDVFSFPDTQYF.